This is a list of T cell receptor beta chains from one sample in a study of cytomegalovirus exposure and HLA in healthy donors. Clones were sequenced by immunoSEQ multiplex PCR, and TCRdb holds only the in-frame ones, with some missing. The sample data list some 75,000 clones. Sequenced: PBMCs. All receptors derive from a boy aged 5-17 years in good health and CMV-seronegative. The CDR3 runs from the conserved cysteine through the conserved F or W. D genes are given only for firm matches.

TRBJ2-1,16,TRBD2,TRBV9,CASSLSGGVSYNEQFF,TGTGCCAGCAGCCTTAGTGGGGGGGTCTCCTACAATGAGCAGTTCTTC
TRBJ2-3,13,TRBD1,TRBV6-1,CASSVGDSNTQYF,TGTGCCAGCAGTGTGGGGGACAGCAATACGCAGTATTTT
TRBJ1-2,13,TRBD1,TRBV6-1,CASSDTGGYGYTF,TGTGCCAGCAGTGATACAGGGGGCTATGGCTACACCTTC
TRBJ2-1,13,-,TRBV19,CASALTIYNEQFF,TGTGCCAGTGCGCTGACAATCTACAATGAGCAGTTCTTC
TRBJ2-1,18,TRBD2,TRBV7-3,CASSPAGSGAGSYNEQFF,TGTGCCAGCAGCCCCGCGGGTAGCGGGGCAGGATCCTACAATGAGCAGTTCTTC
TRBJ1-5,16,-,TRBV6-5,CASSSGRGGSNQPQHF,TGTGCCAGCAGTTCAGGAAGGGGAGGGAGCAATCAGCCCCAGCATTTT
TRBJ1-1,12,TRBD1,TRBV7-8,CASNLGTGEAFF,TGTGCCAGCAATTTGGGGACAGGCGAAGCTTTCTTT
TRBJ2-3,15,TRBD2,TRBV7-3,CASSLVGGRTDTQYF,TGTGCCAGCAGCTTAGTGGGCGGGAGGACAGATACGCAGTATTTT
TRBJ2-6,18,TRBD1,TRBV5-5,CASSVAGGFGSGANVLTF,TGTGCCAGCAGCGTAGCAGGGGGATTCGGATCTGGGGCCAACGTCCTGACTTTC
TRBJ2-7,15,TRBD1,TRBV30,CAGSFGTGLSYEQYF,TGTGCCGGGAGTTTCGGGACAGGGCTTTCCTACGAGCAGTACTTC
TRBJ2-1,15,TRBD2,TRBV7-9,CASSRTSRSYNEQFF,TGTGCCAGCAGCAGGACTAGCCGCTCCTACAATGAGCAGTTCTTC
TRBJ2-7,14,-,TRBV7-9,CASSLGIVSYEQYF,TGTGCCAGCAGCTTAGGAATAGTCTCCTACGAGCAGTACTTC